The TCR beta chain under discussion was sequenced for a study of identifying expanded T cells in peripheral blood. Concerning this clone: Its antigen is not identified.

Healthy donors had no documented immune events, such as infections, while sampled. TCRdb's table, derived via immunoSEQ multiplex PCR, lists solely in-frame clones and lacks some. The top ten clones hold 14% of a sample with fewer than 55,000 clones, approximately 82% of them seen once. Notes on the study in general: Differentially abundant clones: about 1.2 between replicates, around 16 at roughly 13 days, 19 at four. Clone count variance between roughly two-week samples rose with total template count.

The CDR3 loop spans 15 amino acids. J gave up 1 base and V 6 bases, and 5 bases lay outside the gene matches. The germline V gene has CDR1 KGHSH and CDR2 LQKENI. This sequence originates from a person aged 18 to 69 in good health. The sequencing sample was made of blood. This chain links TRBV18 with TRBJ2-3; 9 bases are a match to TRBD1. CDR3: CASSLRQGGTDTQYF. The CDR3 region has the DNA TGTGCCAGCTCCCTGAGACAGGGGGGCACAGATACGCAGTATTTT.